Shown below are 5 T cell receptor beta chains from a single sample sequenced in a study of T cells in localized non-small cell lung cancer. Repertoires were generated with immunoSEQ multiplex PCR, while TCRdb's copy carries only in-frame clones and drops some. There are more than 30,000 clones in the sample; 88% occur only once, and less than 5% lies in the top ten. Here the sequenced sample was peripheral blood mononuclear cells, taken before any cancer treatment. The receptors originated from a woman aged 40-69 years with stage III lung adenocarcinoma.

The chain carries TRBV30 and TRBJ1-1; D gene ambiguous. V was trimmed by 2 bases and J by 5 bases, leaving 15 bases between them. The CDR3 spans 14 residues. Germline V gene lookup returns CDR1 GTSNPN and CDR2 SVGIG (reference sequence). CDR3 sequence: CAWSTTRLGTEAFF. CDR3 in DNA: TGTGCCTGGAGTACGACACGGCTGGGGACTGAAGCTTTCTTT.

This chain uses TRBV6-5 with TRBJ1-4, with D possibly matching TRBD1 (6 bases). This CDR3 has 15 residues. V lost 5 bases, J lost 6 bases, and 16 bases lay in between. The germline gives CDR1 MNHEY, CDR2 SVGAGI. CDR3 nucleotides: TGTGCCAGCAGTGGGACTACAGGGCCCTATGAAAAACTGTTTTTT. This gives the protein CASSGTTGPYEKLFF.

The J gene is TRBJ1-4, the V gene TRBV6-5, with D perhaps TRBD1 (5 bases). The length of the CDR3 is 14 residues. Deletions cut 5 bases from V and 2 bases from J, with 9 bases between. Looked up from germline, CDR1 is MNHEY and CDR2 is SVGAGI. In DNA, the CDR3 is TGTGCCAGCAGTGCCGGGACCACTAATGAAAAACTGTTTTTT. It codes for CASSAGTTNEKLFF.

CDR3 coding DNA: TGTGCCTGGAGTAGGGACAGTAATTCACCCCTCCACTTT. Protein: CAWSRDSNSPLHF. V is TRBV30 and J is TRBJ1-6, with TRBD1 identical over 7 bases. Looked up from germline, CDR1 is GTSNPN and CDR2 is SVGIG (reference sequence). J lost 6 bases, V lost 2 bases, and 1 base had no gene match. The CDR3 extends over 13 amino acids.

This clone was counted a single time. The chain recombines TRBV9 with TRBJ1-6; D uncertain. There are 16 residues in the CDR3. CDR1 is SGDLS, CDR2 YYNGEE, per germline. V was pared by 4 bases and J by 0 bases, with 11 bases between. CDR3 in amino acids: CASSPHGSSYNSPLHF. In nucleotides, the CDR3 is TGTGCCAGCAGCCCGCACGGGAGCTCCTATAATTCACCCCTCCACTTT.